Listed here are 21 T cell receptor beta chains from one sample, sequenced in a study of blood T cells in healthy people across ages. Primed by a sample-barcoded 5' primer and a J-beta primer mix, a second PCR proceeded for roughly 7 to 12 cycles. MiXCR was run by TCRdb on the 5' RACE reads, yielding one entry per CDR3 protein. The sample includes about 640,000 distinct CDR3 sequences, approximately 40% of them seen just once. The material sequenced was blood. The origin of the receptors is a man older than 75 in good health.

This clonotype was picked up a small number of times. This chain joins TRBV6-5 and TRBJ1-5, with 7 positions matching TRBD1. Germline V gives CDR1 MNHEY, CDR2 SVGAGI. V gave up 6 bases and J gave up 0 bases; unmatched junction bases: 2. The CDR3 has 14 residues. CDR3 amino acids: CASRNRGSNQPQHF. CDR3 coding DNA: TGTGCCAGCAGAAACAGGGGTAGCAATCAGCCCCAGCATTTT.

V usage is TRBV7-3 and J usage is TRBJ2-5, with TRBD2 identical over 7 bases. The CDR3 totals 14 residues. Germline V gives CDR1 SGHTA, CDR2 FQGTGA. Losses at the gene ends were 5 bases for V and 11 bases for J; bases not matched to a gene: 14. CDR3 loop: CASSPTKIGTKQYF. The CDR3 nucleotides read TGTGCCAGCAGCCCGACTAAAATCGGGACTAAGCAGTACTTC. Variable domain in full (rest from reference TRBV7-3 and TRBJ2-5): GAGVSQTPSNKVTEKGKYVELRCDPISGHTALYWYRQSLGQGPEFLIYFQGTGAADDSGLPNDRFFAVRPEGSVSTLKIQRTERGDSAVYLCASSPTKIGTKQYFGPGTRLLVL.

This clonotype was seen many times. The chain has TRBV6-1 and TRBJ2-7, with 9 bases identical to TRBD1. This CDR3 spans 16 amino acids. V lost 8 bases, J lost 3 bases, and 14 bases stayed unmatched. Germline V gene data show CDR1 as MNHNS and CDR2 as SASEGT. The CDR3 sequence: CASSEQGAEFGYEQYF. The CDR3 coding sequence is TGTGCCAGCTCCGAACAGGGGGCGGAATTTGGCTACGAGCAGTACTTC.

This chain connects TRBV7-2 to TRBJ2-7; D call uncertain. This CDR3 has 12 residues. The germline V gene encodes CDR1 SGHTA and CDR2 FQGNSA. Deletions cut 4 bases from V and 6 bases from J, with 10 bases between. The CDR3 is CASSWNGLEQYF. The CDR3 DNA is TGTGCCAGCAGCTGGAATGGTCTCGAGCAGTACTTC.

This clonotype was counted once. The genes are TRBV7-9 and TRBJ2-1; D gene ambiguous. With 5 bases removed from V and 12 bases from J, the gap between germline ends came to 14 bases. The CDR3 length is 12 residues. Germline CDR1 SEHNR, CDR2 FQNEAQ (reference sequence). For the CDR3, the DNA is TGTGCCAGCAGCCAAAAATGGGTAGGGCAGTTCTTC. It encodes CASSQKWVGQFF.

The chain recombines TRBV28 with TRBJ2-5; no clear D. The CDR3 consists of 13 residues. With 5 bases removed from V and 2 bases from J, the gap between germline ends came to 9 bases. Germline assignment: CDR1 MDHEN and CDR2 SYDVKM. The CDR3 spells CASSGLGQETQYF. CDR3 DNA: TGTGCCAGCAGTGGATTGGGACAAGAGACCCAGTACTTC. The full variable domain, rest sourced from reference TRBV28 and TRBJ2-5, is DVKVTQSSRYLVKRTGEKVFLECVQDMDHENMFWYRQDPGLGLRLIYFSYDVKMKEKGDIPEGYSVSREKKERFSLILESASTNQTSMYLCASSGLGQETQYFGPGTRLLVL.

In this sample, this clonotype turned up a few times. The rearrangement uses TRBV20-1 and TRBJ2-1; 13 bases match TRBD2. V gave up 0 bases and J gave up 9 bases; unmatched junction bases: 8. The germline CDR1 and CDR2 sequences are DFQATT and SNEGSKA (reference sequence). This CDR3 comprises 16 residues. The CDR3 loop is CSARDTTSGRVSEQFF. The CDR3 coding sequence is TGCAGTGCTAGAGATACCACTAGCGGGAGGGTTAGTGAGCAGTTCTTC.

CDR3: CSARDLLRSTDTQYF. As DNA, the CDR3 is TGCAGTGCTAGAGATCTACTGAGGAGCACAGATACGCAGTATTTT. The chain uses TRBV20-1 and TRBJ2-3; D is unresolved. The germline gives CDR1 DFQATT, CDR2 SNEGSKA (reference sequence). The ends were cut back, 0 bases at V and 0 bases at J, with 10 bases in the middle. The CDR3 totals 15 residues.

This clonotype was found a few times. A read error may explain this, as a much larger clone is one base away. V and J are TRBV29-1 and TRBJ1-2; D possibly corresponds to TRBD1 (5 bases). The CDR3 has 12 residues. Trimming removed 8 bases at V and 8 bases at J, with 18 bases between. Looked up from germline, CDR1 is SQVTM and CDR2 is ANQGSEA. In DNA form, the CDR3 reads TGCAGCCCCGGGTTTAGACAGAAAGGCTACACCTTC. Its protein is CSPGFRQKGYTF.

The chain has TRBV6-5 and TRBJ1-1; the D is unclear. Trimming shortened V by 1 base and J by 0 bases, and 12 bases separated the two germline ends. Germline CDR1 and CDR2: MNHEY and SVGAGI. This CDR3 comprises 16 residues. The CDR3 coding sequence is TGTGCCAGCAGTTACTTAGGACGTCAGATGAACACTGAAGCTTTCTTT. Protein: CASSYLGRQMNTEAFF.

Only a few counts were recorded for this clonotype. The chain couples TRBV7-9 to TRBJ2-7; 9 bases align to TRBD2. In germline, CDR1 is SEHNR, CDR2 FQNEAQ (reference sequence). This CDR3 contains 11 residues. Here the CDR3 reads CAPSGTYEQYF. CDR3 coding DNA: TGTGCACCTAGCGGGACCTACGAGCAGTACTTC.

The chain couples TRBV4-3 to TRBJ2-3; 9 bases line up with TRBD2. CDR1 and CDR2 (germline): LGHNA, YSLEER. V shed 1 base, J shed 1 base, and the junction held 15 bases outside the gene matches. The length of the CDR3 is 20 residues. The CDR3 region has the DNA TGCGCCAGCAGCCAAGTGTATGCTAGCGGGACGGCTAGAGGCACAGATACGCAGTATTTT. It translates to CASSQVYASGTARGTDTQYF.

In nucleotides, the CDR3 is TGCAGTGCTAGCGACTCCGGAACAGCGGGATTTTCAGATACGCAGTATTTT. This codes for CSASDSGTAGFSDTQYF. This chain joins TRBV20-1 and TRBJ2-3; 7 bases fit TRBD2. Trimming cost V 3 bases and J 4 bases; bases outside gene matches: 16. The V gene's germline CDR1 is DFQATT and CDR2 SNEGSKA (reference sequence). CDR3 size: 17 residues.

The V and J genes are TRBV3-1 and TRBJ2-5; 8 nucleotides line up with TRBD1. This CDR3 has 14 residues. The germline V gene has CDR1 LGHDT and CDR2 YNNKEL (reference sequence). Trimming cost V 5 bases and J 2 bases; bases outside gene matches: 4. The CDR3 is CASSGWDRQETQYF. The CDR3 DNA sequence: TGTGCCAGCAGCGGCTGGGACAGGCAAGAGACCCAGTACTTC.

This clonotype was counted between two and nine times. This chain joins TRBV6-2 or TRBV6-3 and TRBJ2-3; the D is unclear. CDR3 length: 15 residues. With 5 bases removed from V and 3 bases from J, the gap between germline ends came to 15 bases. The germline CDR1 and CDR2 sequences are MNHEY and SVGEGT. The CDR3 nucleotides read TGTGCCAGCAGTCCCCACGACCTCGGGACAGATACGCAGTATTTT. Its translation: CASSPHDLGTDTQYF.

The CDR3, as DNA: TGTGCCAGCAGCCAAGGGCTCGCGGGGGGGCAGGCAGATACGCAGTATTTT. Encoded protein: CASSQGLAGGQADTQYF. This sequence joins TRBV3-1 and TRBJ2-3; the match to TRBD2 covers 9 bases. This CDR3 comprises 17 residues. The junction had 9 bases not matched to a gene; V was cut back by 1 base and J by 4 bases. Germline CDR1 reads LGHDT; CDR2 reads YNNKEL (reference sequence).

In nucleotides, the CDR3 is TGCAGTGCTAGAGTCCGGGGGGACAGGGGATACAATCAGCCCCAGCATTTT. This encodes CSARVRGDRGYNQPQHF. V is TRBV20-1 and J is TRBJ1-5; 10 bases are shared with TRBD1. From germline, CDR1 is DFQATT and CDR2 SNEGSKA (reference sequence). The J segment lost 3 bases and the V segment lost 1 base, leaving 9 bases of the junction unmatched. The CDR3 covers 17 residues.

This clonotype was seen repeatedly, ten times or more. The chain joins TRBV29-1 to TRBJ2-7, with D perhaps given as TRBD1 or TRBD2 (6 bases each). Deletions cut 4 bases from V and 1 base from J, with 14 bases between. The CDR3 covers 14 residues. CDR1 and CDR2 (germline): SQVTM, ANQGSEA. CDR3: CSVAGGGPSYEQYF. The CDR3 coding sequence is TGCAGCGTTGCCGGAGGGGGACCTTCCTACGAGCAGTACTTC.

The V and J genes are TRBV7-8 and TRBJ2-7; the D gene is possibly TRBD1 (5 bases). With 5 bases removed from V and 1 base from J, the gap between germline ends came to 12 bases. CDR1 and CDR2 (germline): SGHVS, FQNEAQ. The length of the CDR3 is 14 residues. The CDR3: CASSPIRQSYEQYF. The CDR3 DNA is TGTGCCAGCAGCCCTATCCGACAGTCCTACGAGCAGTACTTC.

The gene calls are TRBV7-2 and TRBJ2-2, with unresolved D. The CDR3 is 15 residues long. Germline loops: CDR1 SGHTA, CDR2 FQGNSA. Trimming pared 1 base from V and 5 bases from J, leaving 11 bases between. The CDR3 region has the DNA TGTGCCAGCAGCTTAGTGGATACAGCTACCGGGGAGCTGTTTTTT. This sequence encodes CASSLVDTATGELFF. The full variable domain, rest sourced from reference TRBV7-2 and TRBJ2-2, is GAGVSQSPSNKVTEKGKDVELRCDPISGHTALYWYRQSLGQGLEFLIYFQGNSAPDKSGLPSDRFSAERTGGSVSTLTIQRTQQEDSAVYLCASSLVDTATGELFFGEGSRLTVL.

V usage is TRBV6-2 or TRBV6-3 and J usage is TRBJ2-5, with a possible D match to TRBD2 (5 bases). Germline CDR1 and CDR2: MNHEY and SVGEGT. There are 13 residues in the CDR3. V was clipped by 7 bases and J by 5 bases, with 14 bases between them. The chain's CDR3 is CASTQAGRETQYF. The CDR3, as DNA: TGTGCCAGCACCCAGGCGGGTAGGGAGACCCAGTACTTC.